This T cell receptor (beta chain) was captured by sequencing in a study of regulatory T cells in long-lasting Graves disease (dated by TCRdb to the early 2020s). About the study as a whole: Antithyroid drugs had been taken for less than 3 months by newly diagnosed Graves' disease patients. This study used TCR sequencing and RNA sequencing of peripheral blood to compare persistent Graves' disease patients against newly diagnosed Graves' disease patients. The study was registered as a clinical trial and conducted in China. TCR sequencing covered roughly 13 persistent and approximately 20 newly diagnosed Graves' disease patients, 33 samples in total.

This clonotype was seen only a few times. This clone's antigen is unknown. No qualities accompany the bases; no much larger clone lies one base away. The method was multiplex PCR. TCRdb records Illumina HiSeq 4000 as the sequencer. CDR3 regions were amplified by Arm-PCR with iRepertoire HTBI primers to construct TCR beta libraries. Gel purification was performed on PCR products prior to sequencing. On the study's bioinformatics: Across samples, around 62 TRBV and roughly 13 TRBJ segments were identified and used for gene usage analysis of CDR3 amino acid clonotypes. COPE and FqMerger were used to merge filtered high-quality paired reads into contigs. Contigs were aligned with BLAST to IMGT TRBV, TRBD and TRBJ reference genes, and CDR3 was defined per IMGT. Clonotypes above 0.1% frequency were classified as highly expanded clones. Shannon entropy was used to measure repertoire diversity, and the Gini coefficient was used to measure V-J evenness. A clonotype was considered public if more than one individual shared it. The raw public reads went through TCRdb reprocessing: fastp at Q25, MiXCR clone calling, in-frame beta chains kept. Each record represents a unique CDR3 protein, reported with the most common genes and DNA among its rows. In this record, the V and J calls reflect TCRdb's handling and not the investigators' own analysis. The sample table shows roughly 380,000 distinct CDR3 sequences, and roughly 16% are seen once. The top ten clonotypes cover 22% of the sample.

Here V drops 6 bases and J drops 7 bases, and the junction holds 6 bases not matched to any gene. CDR3 length: 16 amino acids, cysteine to phenylalanine. Just CDR3 DNA is preserved here, 48 bases in frame from base 1. The sample's time point, from its label and the paper: newly diagnosed GD, antithyroid drugs for less than 3 months. RNA was extracted from PBMCs in TRIzol for both TCR sequencing and RNA sequencing. Graves' disease was diagnosed according to American Thyroid Association guidelines. Recruitment of patients was carried out at an endocrinology department in Xi'an, China. Each patient gave approximately 10 milliliters of peripheral blood, collected in an EDTA anticoagulant tube. Ficoll Paque Plus density gradient separation was used to isolate PBMCs, and no further T cell sorting was performed. An Agilent 2100 Bioanalyzer and agarose gel were used to check RNA quality, and a NanoDrop 2000 was used to measure RNA concentration.

What the work shows at the level of the full study, not this receptor alone: Preferential use of TRBV28, TRBJ1-2 and TRBJ2-5 was observed in persistent disease, whereas TRBV20-1 and TRBJ2-1 were favored in newly diagnosed disease. Patients with persistent disease shared more public clonotypes (around 3,000) than newly diagnosed patients did (966). Sequencing and analysis were limited to the TCR beta chain. As a limitation, the authors acknowledged that the small sample size may reduce accuracy. Lower TCR Shannon entropy and fewer highly expanded clones were observed in persistent Graves' disease patients than in newly diagnosed patients, which suggested clonal expansion. Only peripheral blood was studied, because thyroid tissue, the primary lesion, was inaccessible.

Specimen: peripheral blood mononuclear cells (PBMCs), collected at new diagnosis, from a patient treated with antithyroid drugs. This receptor was taken from a female donor with Graves disease. This chain joins TRBV12-3 or TRBV12-4 to TRBJ2-1; TRBD2 lines up with 16 middle nucleotides. The CDR3 reads CASSSGLAGGLNEQFF. The sequence in DNA is TGTGCCAGCAGCTCGGGACTAGCGGGAGGGCTGAATGAGCAGTTCTTC.